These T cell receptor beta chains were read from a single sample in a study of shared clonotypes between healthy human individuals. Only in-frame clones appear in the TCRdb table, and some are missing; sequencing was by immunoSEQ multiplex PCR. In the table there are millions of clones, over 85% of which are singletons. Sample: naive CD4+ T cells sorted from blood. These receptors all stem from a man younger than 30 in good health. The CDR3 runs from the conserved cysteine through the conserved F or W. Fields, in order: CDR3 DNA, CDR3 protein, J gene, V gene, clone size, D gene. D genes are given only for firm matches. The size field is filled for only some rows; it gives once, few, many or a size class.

CDR3nt: TGTGCCAGCGCCGGGACAGACCATAATTCACCCCTCCACTTT; CDR3aa: CASAGTDHNSPLHF; j_gene: TRBJ1-6; v_gene: TRBV28; abundance: .; d_gene: TRBD1
CDR3nt: TGTGCCAGCAGCTTAGGGGACAGAACCTACGAGCAGTACTTC; CDR3aa: CASSLGDRTYEQYF; j_gene: TRBJ2-7; v_gene: TRBV7-9; abundance: .; d_gene: TRBD1
CDR3nt: TGTGCCAGCAGCTTGGGACAGGGTCCTTATGGCTACACCTTC; CDR3aa: CASSLGQGPYGYTF; j_gene: TRBJ1-2; v_gene: TRBV5-6; abundance: .; d_gene: TRBD1
CDR3nt: TGTGCCAGCAGGCGCGGCACAGATACGCAGTATTTT; CDR3aa: CASRRGTDTQYF; j_gene: TRBJ2-3; v_gene: TRBV2; abundance: .; d_gene: .
CDR3nt: TGTGCCAGCAGATTGAGGGAAGGGGGCTTTAGGCGGTTCGATGGCTACACCTTC; CDR3aa: CASRLREGGFRRFDGYTF; j_gene: TRBJ1-2; v_gene: TRBV28; abundance: once; d_gene: TRBD1
CDR3nt: TGTGCCAGCAGCGTTAGGGCAGGGGCGAAAGAGACCCAGTACTTC; CDR3aa: CASSVRAGAKETQYF; j_gene: TRBJ2-5; v_gene: TRBV9; abundance: .; d_gene: .
CDR3nt: TGTGCCAGCAGCGTCCTAGGCTCTGAGAAGACCCAGTACTTC; CDR3aa: CASSVLGSEKTQYF; j_gene: TRBJ2-5; v_gene: TRBV9; abundance: .; d_gene: .
CDR3nt: TGCGCCAGCAGCCCCGAGGGCATCCCTAACGAGCAGTACTTC; CDR3aa: CASSPEGIPNEQYF; j_gene: TRBJ2-7; v_gene: TRBV5-1; abundance: .; d_gene: .
CDR3nt: TGTGCCAGCAGCCCCGGTGGGGACAGGGGTTACGAGCAGTACTTC; CDR3aa: CASSPGGDRGYEQYF; j_gene: TRBJ2-7; v_gene: TRBV5-4; abundance: .; d_gene: TRBD1
CDR3nt: TGTGCCAGCAGCTTAGATCGACAGCGGGCCGCCTACGAGCAGTACTTC; CDR3aa: CASSLDRQRAAYEQYF; j_gene: TRBJ2-7; v_gene: TRBV7-2; abundance: once; d_gene: .